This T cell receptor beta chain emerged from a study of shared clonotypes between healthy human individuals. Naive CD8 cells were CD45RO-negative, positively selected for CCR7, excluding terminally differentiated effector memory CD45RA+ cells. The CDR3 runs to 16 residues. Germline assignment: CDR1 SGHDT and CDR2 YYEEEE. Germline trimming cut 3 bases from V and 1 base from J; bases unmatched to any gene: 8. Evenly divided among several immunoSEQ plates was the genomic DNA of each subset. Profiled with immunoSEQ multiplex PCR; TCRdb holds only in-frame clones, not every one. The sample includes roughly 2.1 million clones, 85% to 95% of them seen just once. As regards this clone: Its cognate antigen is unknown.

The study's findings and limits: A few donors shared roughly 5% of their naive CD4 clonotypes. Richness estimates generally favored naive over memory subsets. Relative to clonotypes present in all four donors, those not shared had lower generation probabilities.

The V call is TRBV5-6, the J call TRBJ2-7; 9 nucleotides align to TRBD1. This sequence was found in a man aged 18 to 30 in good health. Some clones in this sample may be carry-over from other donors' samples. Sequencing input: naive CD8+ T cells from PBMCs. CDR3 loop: CASSSLDRGLSYEQYF. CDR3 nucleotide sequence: TGTGCCAGCAGCTCCTTGGACAGGGGACTTTCCTACGAGCAGTACTTC. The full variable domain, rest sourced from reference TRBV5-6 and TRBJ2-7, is DAGVTQSPTHLIKTRGQQVTLRCSPKSGHDTVSWYQQALGQGPQFIFQYYEEEERQRGNFPDRFSGHQFPNYSSELNVNALLLGDSALYLCASSSLDRGLSYEQYFGPGTRLTVT.